These 32 T cell receptor beta chains were all obtained from the same sample, sequenced in a study of T cell changes during pregnancy in multiple sclerosis. Sequenced by immunoSEQ multiplex PCR; TCRdb stores in-frame clones only, minus some. The sample holds approximately 22,000 clones, around four fifths seen once. Sequencing was performed on CD8+ T cells from peripheral blood mononuclear cells, taken in the first trimester of pregnancy. The receptors originated from a female donor in good health, enrolled as a control in a pregnancy study.

The rearrangement links TRBV9 to TRBJ1-2; D is perhaps TRBD1 (6 bases). The CDR3 contains 12 residues. Trimming took 7 bases from V and 8 from J, leaving 15 bases between them. CDR1 is SGDLS and CDR2 is YYNGEE in the germline V gene. CDR3 sequence reads: CASGSGRGGYTF. In DNA form, the CDR3 reads TGTGCCAGCGGGTCGGGCAGGGGAGGCTACACCTTC.

As concerns this clone: This CDR3 is also generated by other DNA sequences in the sample. The genes are TRBV7-3 and TRBJ2-1; TRBD2 might be the D (5 bases). V lost 5 bases to trimming and J lost 6 bases, with 8 bases between them. Germline CDR1 SGHTA, CDR2 FQGTGA. The CDR3 contains 12 residues. CDR3 amino acids: CASSPAGNEQFF. The DNA of the CDR3 is TGTGCCAGCAGCCCCGCGGGCAATGAGCAGTTCTTC.

The sample holds one count of this clone. This rearrangement joins TRBV27 to TRBJ1-5; 11 nucleotides align to TRBD1. Trimming took 5 bases from V and 4 from J; bases not matched to a gene: 4. This CDR3 has 15 amino acids. Germline V lookup: CDR1 MNHEY, CDR2 SMNVEV (reference sequence). CDR3 region: CASSPRDRGNQPQHF. The CDR3 nucleotides are TGTGCCAGCAGTCCCCGGGACAGGGGGAATCAGCCCCAGCATTTT.

V is TRBV19 and J is TRBJ1-1, with D perhaps TRBD1 (6 bases). Germline assignment: CDR1 LNHDA and CDR2 SQIVND (reference sequence). The CDR3 runs 13 residues. V lost 9 bases and J 5 bases, leaving 16 bases between the germline ends. In nucleotides, the CDR3 is TGTGCCAGCGCTCCTTTCCAGGGGACTGAAGCTTTCTTT. Protein product: CASAPFQGTEAFF.

The CDR3: CASSQDLGGDATYEQYF. CDR3 DNA: TGCGCCAGCAGCCAAGATCTGGGGGGAGACGCGACCTACGAGCAGTACTTC. This chain connects TRBV4-3 to TRBJ2-5; possibly TRBD2 for D (6 bases). The DNA end is a closer match to TRBJ2-7, so the J assignment may be wrong. This CDR3 is 17 amino acids long. Germline V gives CDR1 LGHNA, CDR2 YSLEER.

This rearrangement joins TRBV6-4 to TRBJ2-7, with 8 bases aligning to TRBD1. Germline CDR1 is MRHNA and CDR2 is SNTAGT. The V segment lost 6 bases and the J segment 5 bases; nucleotides outside the gene matches: 9. The CDR3 sequence is 14 residues long. CDR3 DNA: TGTGCCAGCAGCGTGACAGGGGACGTCCACGAGCAGTACTTC. Translating gives CASSVTGDVHEQYF.

V gene TRBV5-1 combines with J gene TRBJ2-1; D unresolved. CDR1 is SGHRS, CDR2 YFSETQ, per germline. Trimming removed 0 bases from V and 6 bases from J, with 16 bases in between. This CDR3 spans 16 amino acids. CDR3 loop: CASSLDRPAGFNEQFF. The CDR3 bases are TGCGCCAGCAGCTTGGATCGGCCGGCAGGATTCAATGAGCAGTTCTTC.

J is TRBJ2-1 and V is TRBV25-1; 10 nucleotides agree with TRBD2. The CDR3 consists of 16 residues. V was pared by 1 base and J by 7 bases, with 7 bases of the junction left unmatched. Germline CDR1 reads MGHDK; CDR2 reads SYGVNS. CDR3 amino acids: CASSEFLAGEMNEQFF. The CDR3 nucleotides read TGTGCCAGCAGTGAATTTCTAGCGGGAGAGATGAATGAGCAGTTCTTC.

This chain joins TRBV5-6 and TRBJ2-7; weak D call: TRBD2 (6 bases). Per the germline V gene, CDR1 is SGHDT and CDR2 is YYEEEE. The V and J ends lost 2 bases and 3 bases respectively, with 12 bases between them. The CDR3 loop spans 14 amino acids. CDR3 sequence (DNA): TGTGCCAGCAGCTTTGGCGGGGTAGTCTACGAGCAGTACTTC. It specifies CASSFGGVVYEQYF. The full variable domain, rest sourced from reference TRBV5-6 and TRBJ2-7, is DAGVTQSPTHLIKTRGQQVTLRCSPKSGHDTVSWYQQALGQGPQFIFQYYEEEERQRGNFPDRFSGHQFPNYSSELNVNALLLGDSALYLCASSFGGVVYEQYFGPGTRLTVT.

This sequence joins TRBV7-7 and TRBJ1-1; 8 positions agree with TRBD1. Germline V gene data show CDR1 as SSHAT and CDR2 as FNYEAQ (reference sequence). The V and J ends lost 11 bases and 3 bases, in that order; junction bases with no gene match: 11. There are 14 residues in the CDR3. The CDR3 nucleotides are TGTGCCGTCGGACAGGGAAGGGGAGACACTGAAGCTTTCTTT. As protein: CAVGQGRGDTEAFF. Complete variable domain (other parts from reference TRBV7-7 and TRBJ1-1): GAGVSQSPRYKVTKRGQDVTLRCDPISSHATLYWYQQALGQGPEFLTYFNYEAQPDKSGLPSDRFSAERPEGSISTLTIQRTEQRDSAMYRCAVGQGRGDTEAFFGQGTRLTVV.

V and J are TRBV6-1 and TRBJ2-7; the match to TRBD2 covers 7 bases. J lost 0 bases, V lost 2 bases, and 7 bases had no gene match. The germline gives CDR1 MNHNS, CDR2 SASEGT. The CDR3 covers 16 residues. CDR3 protein: CASSEWLADSSYEQYF. The CDR3, as DNA: TGTGCCAGCAGTGAATGGCTAGCGGATAGCTCCTACGAGCAGTACTTC.

This chain connects TRBV7-8 to TRBJ2-7; 10 nucleotides match TRBD1. The CDR3 loop spans 16 amino acids. With 2 bases clipped from V and 2 bases from J, the junction kept 6 bases outside the gene matches. CDR1 and CDR2 from the germline V gene are SGHVS and FQNEAQ. CDR3 in amino acids: CASSLISGQGAYEQYF. CDR3 sequence (DNA): TGTGCCAGCAGCTTAATCTCCGGACAGGGGGCCTACGAGCAGTACTTC.

J is TRBJ1-4 and V is TRBV6-1; D might be TRBD1 (6 bases). Trimming removed 3 bases at V and 8 bases at J, with 10 bases between. In germline, CDR1 is MNHNS, CDR2 SASEGT. The CDR3 length is 13 residues. CDR3 coding DNA: TGTGCCAGCAGTGAGGACAGTAAAGAAAAACTGTTTTTT. It yields the protein CASSEDSKEKLFF.

The chain recombines TRBV21-1 with TRBJ1-2; the tabulated D call, TRBD1, remains unverified against the DNA. TRBV21-1 is given as a pseudogene. This CDR3 has 19 amino acids. The CDR3 sequence is CASSKAIPGQGRIDYGYTF. DNA for the CDR3: TGTGCCAGCAGCAAAGCGATCCCGGGACAGGGCCGGATTGACTATGGCTACACCTTC.

The chain links TRBV28 to TRBJ2-7; 8 nucleotides agree with TRBD1. J was trimmed by 6 bases and V by 2 bases; bases with no gene match: 6. Germline V gene sequence: CDR1 MDHEN, CDR2 SYDVKM. This CDR3 region has 14 residues. In DNA form, the CDR3 reads TGTGCCAGCAGTTTAAGCGGACAGGGTTCCGAGCAGTACTTC. Its translation is CASSLSGQGSEQYF.

V gene TRBV28 combines with J gene TRBJ2-1; the match to TRBD1 covers 7 bases. The CDR3 runs to 15 residues. The germline V gene has CDR1 MDHEN and CDR2 SYDVKM. Unmatched junction bases numbered 4, after V lost 5 bases and J lost 0 bases. CDR3 in DNA: TGTGCCAGCAGTCCTGGGACAGCCTCCTACAATGAGCAGTTCTTC. Its translation: CASSPGTASYNEQFF.

The chain couples TRBV9 to TRBJ2-2, with 7 bases aligning to TRBD1. CDR3 length: 16 residues. V lost 4 bases, J lost 3 bases, and 9 bases stayed unmatched. Germline V CDR1 and CDR2: SGDLS, YYNGEE. This chain's CDR3 is CASSLELGQHTGELFF. The CDR3 coding sequence is TGTGCCAGCAGCTTAGAGTTGGGACAGCACACCGGGGAGCTGTTTTTT.

This chain uses TRBV2 with TRBJ2-3; the match to TRBD2 covers 9 bases. The ends lost 3 bases at V and 6 bases at J; junction bases unmatched: 7. Germline CDR1 SNHLY, CDR2 FYNNEI. The CDR3 has 15 residues. Here the CDR3 DNA reads TGTGCCAGCAGTGAGAATAGCGGGGGTCTGGATACGCAGTATTTT. Amino acids: CASSENSGGLDTQYF.

This clone was observed a single time. This sequence joins TRBV21-1 and TRBJ2-3; the listed D gene, TRBD2, was not tested against the DNA. TRBV21-1 is listed as a pseudogene. The CDR3 spans 18 residues. The CDR3, as DNA: TGTGCCAGCAGCAAAGCCGGACTAGCGGGGCGATGCACAGATACGCAGTATTTT. Its protein is CASSKAGLAGRCTDTQYF.

This clone was seen once. The chain combines TRBV15 with TRBJ2-7; 7 bases are shared with TRBD2. The junction had 3 bases not matched to a gene; V was cut back by 0 bases and J by 1 base. The CDR3 consists of 15 residues. Germline assignment: CDR1 LNHNV and CDR2 YYDKDF (reference sequence). The CDR3 DNA follows: TGTGCCACCAGCAGAGAGGGCGGGAGTTCCTACGAGCAGTACTTC. Amino acids: CATSREGGSSYEQYF.

This clone came up once. The genes are TRBV27 and TRBJ1-1; TRBD1 agrees at 7 bases. Germline V lookup: CDR1 MNHEY, CDR2 SMNVEV (reference sequence). The trim removed 5 bases at V and 1 base at J, leaving 4 bases unmatched. The CDR3 is 14 amino acids. CDR3 sequence (DNA): TGTGCCAGCAGTCCCCGGACAGGGAACACTGAAGCTTTCTTT. Its protein is CASSPRTGNTEAFF.

This clone was counted a few times. The V and J genes are TRBV11-2 and TRBJ1-2; 7 nucleotides align to TRBD1. This CDR3 spans 12 amino acids. After removal of 5 bases from V and 7 bases from J, the junction contained 4 bases not matched to a gene. CDR1 is SGHAT, CDR2 FQNNGV, per germline. The CDR3 loop reads CASSIDRAGYTF. CDR3 sequence (DNA): TGTGCCAGCAGCATCGACAGGGCTGGCTACACCTTC.

CDR3 DNA sequence: TGTGCCAGCTCCCCGTTGGGGGGGAGGGGTAATTCACCCCTCCACTTT. Residues: CASSPLGGRGNSPLHF. The J gene is TRBJ1-6, the V gene TRBV18, with D possibly TRBD1 on 5 matching bases. The CDR3 is 16 amino acids. Germline V gene data show CDR1 as KGHSH and CDR2 as LQKENI. With 6 bases removed from V and 6 bases from J, the gap between germline ends came to 18 bases. Together with reference TRBV18 and TRBJ1-6, the CDR3 gives the full variable domain: NAGVMQNPRHLVRRRGQEARLRCSPMKGHSHVYWYRQLPEEGLKFMVYLQKENIIDESGMPKERFSAEFPKEGPSILRIQQVVRGDSAAYFCASSPLGGRGNSPLHFGNGTRLTVT.

This clone was recorded only once. V is TRBV28 and J is TRBJ1-1; D unresolved. V lost 5 bases and J lost 4, with 14 bases in between. Germline CDR1 and CDR2: MDHEN and SYDVKM. The CDR3 sequence is 14 residues long. The CDR3 region has the DNA TGTGCCAGCAGTCTAGGCGTAGAGAGCACTGAAGCTTTCTTT. It specifies CASSLGVESTEAFF.

This clone was counted a single time. This sequence joins TRBV9 and TRBJ2-2; 10 bases align to TRBD2. The CDR3 is made up of 18 amino acids. V lost 0 bases to trimming and J lost 5 bases; unmatched junction nucleotides: 10. CDR1 is SGDLS and CDR2 is YYNGEE in the germline V gene. CDR3: CASSVDPAGGPETGELFF. The CDR3, as DNA: TGTGCCAGCAGCGTAGATCCAGCGGGAGGGCCGGAGACCGGGGAGCTGTTTTTT. Full variable domain (rest looked up from reference TRBV9 and TRBJ2-2): DSGVTQTPKHLITATGQRVTLRCSPRSGDLSVYWYQQSLDQGLQFLIQYYNGEERAKGNILERFSAQQFPDLHSELNLSSLELGDSALYFCASSVDPAGGPETGELFFGEGSRLTVL.

This chain joins TRBV5-1 and TRBJ2-7; 8 bases map to TRBD2. The CDR3 is made up of 14 amino acids. With V trimmed by 3 bases and J by 2 bases, 4 bases remained unmatched. Germline CDR1 and CDR2: SGHRS and YFSETQ. This CDR3 reads CASSSGTRAYEQYF. CDR3 bases: TGCGCCAGCAGCTCCGGGACTAGGGCCTACGAGCAGTACTTC.

The chain combines TRBV4-1 with TRBJ1-2; D not resolved. Germline values: CDR1 MGHRA, CDR2 YSYEKL. V lost 4 bases to trimming and J lost 0 bases, with 21 bases between them. This CDR3 region has 18 residues. CDR3 in amino acids: CASSLQPLAGLTNYGYTF. In DNA form, the CDR3 reads TGCGCCAGCAGCCTGCAGCCCCTGGCAGGCCTCACTAACTATGGCTACACCTTC.

This sequence joins TRBV6-6 and TRBJ2-2; D is ambiguous. The CDR3 consists of 12 residues. The V end lost 2 bases, the J end lost 6 bases, and 4 bases lay between the germline ends. Germline CDR1 reads MNHNY; CDR2 reads SVGAGI (reference sequence). The CDR3 region is CASSYQSGELFF. CDR3 bases: TGTGCCAGCAGTTACCAATCCGGGGAGCTGTTTTTT.

This chain links TRBV10-3 with TRBJ2-1; 10 bases match TRBD2. Per germline, CDR1 ENHRY and CDR2 SYGVKD. Losses at the gene ends were 3 bases for V and 6 bases for J; bases not matched to a gene: 5. The CDR3 runs to 15 residues. CDR3 loop: CAISDPAGGPNEQFF. CDR3 nucleotides: TGTGCCATCAGTGACCCAGCGGGGGGGCCCAATGAGCAGTTCTTC.

This rearrangement joins TRBV5-6 to TRBJ2-7; D gene uncertain. This CDR3 is 14 amino acids long. Per germline, CDR1 SGHDT and CDR2 YYEEEE. The V and J ends lost 1 base and 0 bases respectively, with 8 bases between them. CDR3 nucleotides: TGTGCCAGCAGCTTGTTGGCTGGCTCCTACGAGCAGTACTTC. This gives the protein CASSLLAGSYEQYF.

V gene TRBV12-5 combines with J gene TRBJ2-2, with TRBD2 identical over 12 bases. After removal of 8 bases from V and 8 bases from J, the junction contained 9 bases not matched to a gene. The germline gives CDR1 LGHNT, CDR2 FRNRAP. The CDR3 is made up of 15 amino acids. This CDR3 reads CASRLAGGRRGELFF. DNA of the CDR3: TGTGCTAGTCGGCTAGCGGGGGGGAGAAGGGGGGAGCTGTTTTTT. Based on the CDR3 plus reference TRBV12-5 and TRBJ2-2, the full variable domain is DARVTQTPRHKVTEMGQEVTMRCQPILGHNTVFWYRQTMMQGLELLAYFRNRAPLDDSGMPKDRFSAEMPDATLATLKIQPSEPRDSAVYFCASRLAGGRRGELFFGEGSRLTVL.

This clone was seen once. The V call is TRBV7-8, the J call TRBJ1-1, with D possibly being TRBD1 (6 bases). Germline loops: CDR1 SGHVS, CDR2 FQNEAQ. V was shortened by 5 bases and J by 5 bases, with 15 bases between the two germline ends. The CDR3 extends over 14 amino acids. CDR3 coding DNA: TGTGCCAGCAGCCACCTACAGGGACGTACTGAAGCTTTCTTT. Encoded protein: CASSHLQGRTEAFF.